Each of the 22 T cell receptor beta chains below was sequenced from the same sample in a study of T cell responses to AZD1222 COVID-19 vaccine. TCRdb's table, derived via immunoSEQ multiplex PCR, lists solely in-frame clones and lacks some. The table has 150,000 or so clones, roughly 94% seen once; the top ten hold less than 2%. This specimen was peripheral blood, taken on day 0 of AZD1222 vaccination. These receptors came from an adult in good health.

This chain uses TRBV5-4 with TRBJ1-2; D is ambiguous. The CDR3 is made up of 13 amino acids. Trimming took off 3 bases at V and 2 bases at J, with 8 bases between the two ends. The germline V gene has CDR1 SGHNT and CDR2 YYREEE (reference sequence). CDR3 bases: TGTGCCAGCAGCTCCGATATGAACTATGGCTACACCTTC. This translates into CASSSDMNYGYTF.

The gene calls are TRBV4-3 and TRBJ2-7, with D tentatively TRBD1 or TRBD2 (5 bases each). V dropped 1 base and J dropped 1 base, with 11 bases sitting between them. Germline lookup yields CDR1 LGHNA and CDR2 YSLEER. This CDR3 region has 15 residues. The CDR3 here is CASSQGLGESYEQYF. Here the CDR3 DNA reads TGCGCCAGCAGCCAAGGGTTGGGGGAATCCTACGAGCAGTACTTC.

The chain joins TRBV10-3 to TRBJ1-1; D possibly corresponds to TRBD1 (5 bases). V was trimmed by 4 bases and J by 1 base, leaving 10 bases between them. CDR1 ENHRY and CDR2 SYGVKD come from the germline V gene. This CDR3 comprises 14 residues. The CDR3 bases are TGTGCCATCAGTGGACAGTTGGGGAACACTGAAGCTTTCTTT. Translation: CAISGQLGNTEAFF.

The rearrangement links TRBV7-8 to TRBJ2-7; either TRBD1 or TRBD2 may supply D (5 bases each). Germline V lookup: CDR1 SGHVS, CDR2 FQNEAQ. This CDR3 comprises 12 residues. Trimming shortened V by 2 bases and J by 7 bases, and 9 bases separated the two germline ends. The CDR3 region is CASSLIEGEQYF. Written as DNA, the CDR3 is TGTGCCAGCAGCTTAATTGAGGGGGAGCAGTACTTC.

The chain uses TRBV19 and TRBJ2-2, with a possible D match to TRBD1 (6 bases). Germline V gene lookup returns CDR1 LNHDA and CDR2 SQIVND (reference sequence). There are 18 residues in the CDR3. Trimming removed 1 base at V and 4 bases at J, with 19 bases between. DNA of the CDR3: TGTGCCAGTAGTATAGCGCTCCTCAGGGACATAACCACCGGGGAGCTGTTTTTT. As protein: CASSIALLRDITTGELFF. The whole variable domain, remainder taken from reference TRBV19 and TRBJ2-2, is DGGITQSPKYLFRKEGQNVTLSCEQNLNHDAMYWYRQDPGQGLRLIYYSQIVNDFQKGDIAEGYSVSREKKESFPLTVTSAQKNPTAFYLCASSIALLRDITTGELFFGEGSRLTVL.

J is TRBJ1-6 and V is TRBV5-6, with D perhaps matching TRBD1 (5 bases). Germline CDR1 and CDR2: SGHDT and YYEEEE. V was shortened by 0 bases and J by 5 bases, with 9 bases between the two germline ends. The CDR3 has 15 residues. Here the CDR3 reads CASSLDPRDNSPLHF. CDR3 nucleotide sequence: TGTGCCAGCAGCTTGGATCCCAGGGATAATTCACCCCTCCACTTT.

The chain carries TRBV11-2 and TRBJ1-5, with 9 positions matching TRBD1. The CDR3 loop spans 16 amino acids. The germline V gene has CDR1 SGHAT and CDR2 FQNNGV. Trimming removed 1 base from V and 7 bases from J; junction bases left unmatched: 8. DNA for the CDR3: TGTGCCAGCAGCTTAGGTCCGGGACAGGGAAGACAGCCCCAGCATTTT. Translating it yields CASSLGPGQGRQPQHF.

The chain joins TRBV18 to TRBJ2-5; 7 bases match TRBD1. V was clipped by 4 bases and J by 3 bases; unmatched bases: 8. Germline-derived CDR1 and CDR2 are KGHSH and LQKENI. This CDR3 spans 15 amino acids. The DNA of the CDR3 is TGTGCCAGCTCACTGATGGGACAGTTAGAAGAGACCCAGTACTTC. This encodes CASSLMGQLEETQYF.

This clone has more than one count but fewer than ten. The chain couples TRBV21-1 to TRBJ2-7; the table gives TRBD2 as D, unverified against the DNA. TRBV21-1 is annotated as a pseudogene. There are 18 residues in the CDR3. CDR3 nucleotide sequence: TGTGCCAGCAGCAAAGCGCATAGCGACGCAAGGGCCCCCTACGAGCAGTACTTC. Its protein is CASSKAHSDARAPYEQYF.

The genes are TRBV5-5 and TRBJ1-6, with unresolved D. Trimming cost V 0 bases and J 8 bases, with 12 bases left between them. This CDR3 contains 15 residues. CDR1 and CDR2 (germline): SGHKS, YYEKEE (reference sequence). The CDR3 loop is CASSLASLQYSPLHF. The DNA for the CDR3 is TGTGCCAGCAGCTTGGCCTCTCTCCAGTATTCACCCCTCCACTTT.

The rearrangement joins TRBV12-3 or TRBV12-4 to TRBJ2-7; D is uncertain. Between the trimmed V and J ends, which lost 3 bases and 5 bases, there was a span of 5 bases. The CDR3 runs 11 residues. The CDR3 bases are TGTGCCAGCAGTTTGCGAAACGAGCAGTACTTC. Its protein is CASSLRNEQYF.

The chain links TRBV3-1 (or the pseudogene TRBV3-2) to TRBJ1-6; no firm D call. The CDR3 runs 16 residues. Germline CDR1 and CDR2: LGHDT and YNNKEL (reference sequence). The ends were cut back, 0 bases at V and 8 bases at J, with 14 bases in the middle. The CDR3 coding sequence is TGTGCCAGCAGCCAAGATCCGGCCGGCCGGGATTCACCCCTCCACTTT. Protein sequence: CASSQDPAGRDSPLHF.

This clone was seen a single time. V usage is TRBV18 and J usage is TRBJ1-6, with a possible D match to TRBD1 (5 bases). The CDR3 is 17 amino acids. Germline CDR1 is KGHSH and CDR2 is LQKENI. Trimming cost V 1 base and J 8 bases, with 18 bases left between them. The CDR3 reads CASSPQGSQGVDSPLHF. CDR3 nucleotides: TGTGCCAGCTCACCACAGGGGAGTCAGGGTGTTGATTCACCCCTCCACTTT.

This rearrangement joins TRBV7-9 to TRBJ1-2; possibly TRBD1 for D (5 bases). This CDR3 region has 15 residues. V was trimmed by 4 bases and J by 0 bases, leaving 12 bases between them. Germline V gives CDR1 SEHNR, CDR2 FQNEAQ (reference sequence). This CDR3 is CASSSWDRANYGYTF. The CDR3 DNA reads as TGTGCCAGCAGCTCCTGGGACCGGGCTAACTATGGCTACACCTTC.

This chain joins TRBV5-1 and TRBJ2-1, with D hard to call. Per germline, CDR1 SGHRS and CDR2 YFSETQ. CDR3 size: 13 residues. Trimming took 4 bases from V and 7 from J, leaving 12 bases between them. CDR3 nucleotide sequence: TGCGCCAGCAGCCTACAAATAGGAAATGAGCAGTTCTTC. It codes for CASSLQIGNEQFF.

The chain has TRBV3-1 (or the pseudogene TRBV3-2) and TRBJ2-7, with D possibly matching TRBD2 (6 bases). This CDR3 contains 15 residues. Germline V gives CDR1 LGHDT, CDR2 YNNKEL (reference sequence). Trimming cost V 1 base and J 3 bases, with 13 bases left between them. The CDR3 nucleotides read TGTGCCAGCAGCCAAGCCGGGGGAACACACTACGAGCAGTACTTC. It is translated as CASSQAGGTHYEQYF.

The chain couples TRBV9 to TRBJ2-7; 8 bases agree with TRBD1. The CDR3 sequence is 14 residues long. CDR1 is SGDLS, CDR2 YYNGEE, per germline. Trimming cost V 1 base and J 1 base; bases outside gene matches: 1. CDR3 region: CASSVQGASYEQYF. DNA of the CDR3: TGTGCCAGCAGCGTACAGGGGGCATCCTACGAGCAGTACTTC. Filled out from reference TRBV9 and TRBJ2-7, the complete variable domain reads DSGVTQTPKHLITATGQRVTLRCSPRSGDLSVYWYQQSLDQGLQFLIQYYNGEERAKGNILERFSAQQFPDLHSELNLSSLELGDSALYFCASSVQGASYEQYFGPGTRLTVT.

The chain carries TRBV30 and TRBJ1-4; D may be TRBD1 (6 bases). There are 15 residues in the CDR3. Trimming shortened V by 0 bases and J by 4 bases, and 12 bases separated the two germline ends. CDR1 is GTSNPN and CDR2 is SVGIG in the germline V gene (reference sequence). The CDR3 is CAWSVGAGVNEKLFF. CDR3 coding DNA: TGTGCCTGGAGTGTAGGGGCAGGGGTTAATGAAAAACTGTTTTTT.

The V call is TRBV6-5, the J call TRBJ2-5; 9 nucleotides line up with TRBD2. Per the germline V gene, CDR1 is MNHEY and CDR2 is SVGAGI. Trimming removed 3 bases from V and 5 bases from J; junction bases left unmatched: 4. This CDR3 spans 14 amino acids. The CDR3 region is CASSYAGGLETQYF. As DNA, the CDR3 is TGTGCCAGCAGTTATGCGGGGGGGCTGGAGACCCAGTACTTC.

The chain joins TRBV29-1 to TRBJ2-3; D is possibly TRBD2 (5 bases). V lost 6 bases and J lost 0, with 13 bases in between. In germline, CDR1 is SQVTM, CDR2 ANQGSEA. The CDR3 length is 14 residues. CDR3 sequence: CSVSGVVSTDTQYF. CDR3 DNA sequence: TGCAGCGTCTCCGGGGTAGTGAGCACAGATACGCAGTATTTT.

The chain recombines TRBV7-2 with TRBJ2-3; 8 bases are a match to TRBD1. Per the germline V gene, CDR1 is SGHTA and CDR2 is FQGNSA. V lost 5 bases and J lost 1; bases outside the gene matches: 5. The CDR3 loop spans 15 amino acids. DNA of the CDR3: TGTGCCAGCAGCCCCACAGGGGGACGCACAGATACGCAGTATTTT. Its protein is CASSPTGGRTDTQYF.

J is TRBJ1-2 and V is TRBV4-2; no clear D gene. Between the trimmed V and J ends, which lost 0 bases and 2 bases, there was a span of 4 bases. The CDR3 runs 13 residues. Germline CDR1 is LGHNA and CDR2 is YNFKEQ. The CDR3 loop reads CASSQDRNYGYTF. Here the CDR3 DNA reads TGTGCCAGCAGCCAAGACAGAAACTATGGCTACACCTTC.